The clone carrying this T cell receptor (beta chain) has only a few counts. Sequenced by immunoSEQ multiplex PCR; TCRdb stores in-frame clones only, minus some. Among over 50,000 clones, 91% were seen once, and the ten largest hold less than 1.5%. The sample belongs to a study of T cell changes during pregnancy in multiple sclerosis. The J segment lost 2 bases and the V segment lost 5 bases, leaving 14 bases of the junction unmatched. The germline V gene has CDR1 SGHTA and CDR2 FQGTGA. The CDR3 consists of 17 residues. The TCR comes from a female donor in good health, enrolled as a control in a pregnancy study. The sequenced sample was peripheral blood, obtained in the third trimester of pregnancy. The chain recombines TRBV7-3 with TRBJ2-5; 7 bases match TRBD1. DNA of the CDR3: TGTGCCAGCAGCCGACATCCCCCGGGACAGCAACAAGAGACCCAGTACTTC. Its protein is CASSRHPPGQQQETQYF.